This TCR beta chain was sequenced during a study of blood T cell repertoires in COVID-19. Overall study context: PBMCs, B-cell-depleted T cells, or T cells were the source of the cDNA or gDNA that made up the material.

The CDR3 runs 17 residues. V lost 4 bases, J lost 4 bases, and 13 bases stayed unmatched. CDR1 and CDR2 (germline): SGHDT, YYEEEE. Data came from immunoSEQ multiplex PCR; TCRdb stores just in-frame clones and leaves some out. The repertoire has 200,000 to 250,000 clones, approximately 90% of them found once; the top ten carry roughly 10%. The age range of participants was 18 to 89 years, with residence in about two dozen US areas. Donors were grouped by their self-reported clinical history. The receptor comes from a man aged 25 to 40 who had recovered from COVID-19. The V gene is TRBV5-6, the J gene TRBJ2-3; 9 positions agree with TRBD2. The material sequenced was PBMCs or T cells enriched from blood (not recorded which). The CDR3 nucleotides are TGTGCCAGCAGCGCTACTGGCGGGAGGGCCTTTGCAGATACGCAGTATTTT. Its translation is CASSATGGRAFADTQYF.